The source of this TCR beta chain is a study of blood T cell repertoires in COVID-19 (dated by TCRdb to about 2020). Background for the entire study: Samples covering the acute and convalescent phases of COVID-19 were provided by collaborators in the United States, Italy and Spain. Where available, HLA class I and class II types were taken from metadata supplied by the sample provider and were not determined by assay-based typing. The sample metadata nearly always contained a de-identified subject ID, COVID-19 status, age in years and sex. Subjects who had been exposed to COVID-19, were actively infected with it, or had recovered from it provided the deeply sampled blood TCRbeta repertoires that made up the dataset. The repertoires were made available in a free public database intended to serve as a resource for research on the immune response to SARS-CoV-2. The samples were drawn from two sources: the first 160 participants of the ongoing ImmuneRACE study, and 950 to 1,500 subjects contributed by 6 global collaborators. The material from the prospective study consisted of cDNA or gDNA derived from T cells, B-cell-depleted T cells, or PBMCs.

Results and caveats for the whole study, not just this receptor: How much clinical and demographic metadata was included differed by source and by participant, and the metadata was provided uncurated.

V is clipped by 2 bases and J by 2 bases, and the sequence between their germline boundaries is 16 bases long. CDR1 SGHKS and CDR2 YYEKEE are derived from the germline V gene (reference sequence). The CDR3 numbers 17 residues from cysteine through phenylalanine. Just CDR3 DNA is preserved here, 51 bases in frame from base 1. Each collaborating institution followed its own protocols to collect whole blood in K2EDTA tubes. For TCRbeta analysis, collaborator samples were shipped as frozen whole blood, as isolated PBMCs, or as DNA extracted from either sample type. TCRbeta CDR3 regions were amplified from genomic DNA by means of the immunoSEQ Assay, a bias-controlled multiplex PCR. Processing in the source paper ran as follows. Nucleated cell counts per sample were estimated from amplification of reference gene primers within the assay. Sequence reads were collapsed and filtered to measure the absolute abundance of every unique TCRbeta CDR3 rearrangement. For each sample, productive Simpson clonality was calculated as the square root of Simpson's diversity index across productive rearrangements. TCRdb provides this immuneACCESS table in a form limited to in-frame rearrangements. Some clones are lacking; in checked studies, under half of them reflect an unresolved V gene, and why the rest are absent is not known. That table is the source of V, J and clone size, and D and trimming were worked out from the DNA. Here the sample has tens of thousands of clones; about 94% occur a single time. Of the sample, approximately 3.7% is held by the ten largest clones.

In regard to this clone: The clone's antigen remains unknown. Base-call qualities are not available, and no considerably larger clone is one nucleotide away.

The rearranged chain carries TRBV5-5 and TRBJ2-2; perhaps TRBD1 is the D gene, with 6 bases matching. The source of this sequence is a human donor with active COVID-19. The donor label of this sample is uncertain. Sequenced material: peripheral blood. The bases read TGTGCCAGCAGCTTATTGGCTCGGACAGTAAACACCGGGGAGCTGTTTTTT. The encoded protein is CASSLLARTVNTGELFF. Full variable domain (CDR3 extended with the reference TRBV5-5 and TRBJ2-2 proteins): DAGVTQSPTHLIKTRGQQVTLRCSPISGHKSVSWYQQVLGQGPQFIFQYYEKEERGRGNFPDRFSARQFPNYSSELNVNALLLGDSALYLCASSLLARTVNTGELFFGEGSRLTVL.